The next 26 T cell receptor beta chains were all read from a single sample in a study of blood T cell repertoires in COVID-19. Assay used: immunoSEQ multiplex PCR; TCRdb lists only in-frame clones, some missing. The data hold 290,000 or so clones, with nearly 90% observed a single time. Sequencing used PBMCs or T cells enriched from blood (not recorded which). The receptors stem from a woman between 18 and 30 years old with acute COVID-19.

The rearrangement joins TRBV6-1 to TRBJ2-1; the D gene is possibly TRBD1 (6 bases). Between the trimmed V and J ends, which lost 7 bases and 3 bases, there was a span of 13 bases. CDR1 MNHNS and CDR2 SASEGT come from the germline V gene. This CDR3 is 14 amino acids long. As DNA, the CDR3 is TGTGCCAGCACCTCTACGACAGGCTACAATGAGCAGTTCTTC. This sequence encodes CASTSTTGYNEQFF.

The chain is built from TRBV5-1 and TRBJ2-3; tentative D call: TRBD1 (6 bases). Germline CDR1 is SGHRS and CDR2 is YFSETQ. This CDR3 is built from 14 residues. The V gene lost 4 bases and the J gene lost 2 bases, with 11 bases spanning the gap. The CDR3 region is CASSEQGHTDTQYF. The CDR3, as DNA: TGCGCCAGCAGCGAACAGGGTCACACAGATACGCAGTATTTT.

DNA for the CDR3: TGTGCCAGCAGTTTGAAGCCCCAGCCCCAGCATTTT. This encodes CASSLKPQPQHF. This chain joins TRBV28 and TRBJ1-5; D is unclear. Germline values: CDR1 MDHEN, CDR2 SYDVKM. The CDR3 extends over 12 amino acids. The V gene lost 3 bases and the J gene lost 7 bases, with 7 bases spanning the gap.

The gene calls are TRBV27 and TRBJ2-1; 12 bases are shared with TRBD2. The CDR3 loop spans 19 amino acids. Trimming at V came to 1 base and at J to 0 bases, leaving 7 bases not matched to a gene. CDR1 and CDR2 (germline): MNHEY, SMNVEV (reference sequence). The CDR3 region is CASSLLGLAGLPSYNEQFF. The CDR3 region has the DNA TGTGCCAGCAGTTTATTAGGACTAGCGGGACTGCCCTCCTACAATGAGCAGTTCTTC.

Many counts were recorded for this clone. V and J are TRBV9 and TRBJ2-1; TRBD2 agrees at 10 bases. CDR1 is SGDLS and CDR2 is YYNGEE in the germline V gene. The CDR3 is made up of 20 amino acids. V lost 0 bases to trimming and J lost 0 bases; unmatched junction nucleotides: 12. CDR3: CASSVELGVAGGFSYNEQFF. CDR3 sequence (DNA): TGTGCCAGCAGCGTAGAATTGGGGGTAGCGGGAGGCTTCTCCTACAATGAGCAGTTCTTC.

The chain carries TRBV29-1 and TRBJ1-1; D is uncertain. The germline V gene encodes CDR1 SQVTM and CDR2 ANQGSEA. CDR3 size: 10 residues. Trimming stripped 7 bases from V and 1 base from J, with 4 bases between. The CDR3 loop reads CSAGNTEAFF. The CDR3 DNA reads TGCAGCGCCGGGAACACTGAAGCTTTCTTT.

V gene TRBV11-2 combines with J gene TRBJ2-2, with D unresolved. CDR1 and CDR2 from the germline V gene are SGHAT and FQNNGV. V lost 7 bases to trimming and J lost 6 bases, with 15 bases between them. There are 14 residues in the CDR3. CDR3 bases: TGTGCCAGCAACCCCGGCAGGTGGTCCGGGGAGCTGTTTTTT. Translation: CASNPGRWSGELFF.

This clone was detected a few times. The chain is built from TRBV2 and TRBJ1-5; no clear D. Trimming shortened V by 3 bases and J by 7 bases, and 10 bases separated the two germline ends. The CDR3 is made up of 13 amino acids. Germline lookup yields CDR1 SNHLY and CDR2 FYNNEI. The CDR3 nucleotides read TGTGCCAGCAGTGATGAGGGTCGACAGCCCCAGCATTTT. Residues: CASSDEGRQPQHF.

The chain uses TRBV7-6 and TRBJ2-1; 11 bases fit TRBD2. Germline V gene data show CDR1 as SGHVS and CDR2 as FNYEAQ. Losses at the gene ends were 5 bases for V and 7 bases for J; bases not matched to a gene: 4. This CDR3 is 14 amino acids long. In DNA, the CDR3 is TGTGCCAGCAGCCCCGGACTAGCGGGTAATGAGCAGTTCTTC. This sequence encodes CASSPGLAGNEQFF.

The chain combines TRBV7-2 with TRBJ2-1; 10 nucleotides line up with TRBD2. Looked up from germline, CDR1 is SGHTA and CDR2 is FQGNSA. The CDR3 loop spans 16 amino acids. V trimming: 0 bases; J trimming: 8 bases; junction bases outside the gene matches: 7. The CDR3 protein is CASSLALAGVGYEQFF. The CDR3 DNA reads as TGTGCCAGCAGCTTAGCCCTAGCGGGAGTAGGGTATGAGCAGTTCTTC.

The chain employs TRBV13 and TRBJ2-7; 10 bases line up with TRBD2. The CDR3 is 19 residues long. After removal of 4 bases from V and 2 bases from J, the junction contained 17 bases not matched to a gene. Germline V lookup: CDR1 PRHDT, CDR2 FYEKMQ (reference sequence). CDR3 sequence reads: CASSSPTEKTSGKPYEQYF. The CDR3, as DNA: TGTGCCAGCAGCTCCCCTACCGAGAAAACTAGCGGGAAACCCTACGAGCAGTACTTC.

This chain connects TRBV28 to TRBJ1-1, with TRBD1 matching 9 bases. Germline assignment: CDR1 MDHEN and CDR2 SYDVKM. The CDR3 has 15 amino acids. The J segment lost 1 base and the V segment lost 3 bases, leaving 3 bases of the junction unmatched. CDR3 DNA: TGTGCCAGCAGTTTTCCGACAGGGGGGAACACTGAAGCTTTCTTT. Translated, it gives CASSFPTGGNTEAFF.

The chain uses TRBV2 and TRBJ2-5; TRBD2 agrees at 12 bases. The germline gives CDR1 SNHLY, CDR2 FYNNEI. The CDR3 contains 15 residues. V lost 7 bases and J lost 5; bases outside the gene matches: 8. CDR3 sequence: CASTTGTSGRETQYF. As DNA, the CDR3 is TGTGCCAGCACCACCGGGACTAGCGGGCGTGAGACCCAGTACTTC.

This chain links TRBV12-5 with TRBJ2-5; D possibly corresponds to TRBD1 (6 bases). Germline V lookup: CDR1 LGHNT, CDR2 FRNRAP. The CDR3 contains 13 residues. V shed 7 bases and J shed 5 bases, with 14 bases lying between them. The CDR3 DNA follows: TGTGCTAGTGCCCCTCAGGGGTCGGAGACCCAGTACTTC. Its translation is CASAPQGSETQYF.

The V gene is TRBV19, the J gene TRBJ2-2, with 10 positions matching TRBD2. With 4 bases clipped from V and 3 bases from J, the junction kept 5 bases outside the gene matches. The CDR3 spans 16 residues. Germline V gives CDR1 LNHDA, CDR2 SQIVND (reference sequence). CDR3 DNA: TGTGCCAGTAGTAGAAGGACTAGCGGTTACACCGGGGAGCTGTTTTTT. This translates into CASSRRTSGYTGELFF.

The rearrangement links TRBV3-1 (or the pseudogene TRBV3-2) to TRBJ2-1; 9 nucleotides agree with TRBD2. V trimming: 4 bases; J trimming: 3 bases; junction bases outside the gene matches: 4. The CDR3 loop spans 15 amino acids. Germline loops: CDR1 LGHDT, CDR2 YNNKEL (reference sequence). The CDR3: CASSPREGLYNEQFF. In DNA, the CDR3 is TGTGCCAGCAGCCCGCGGGAGGGCCTCTACAATGAGCAGTTCTTC.

As to this clone: At the DNA level, this CDR3 is encoded by other sequences in the same sample as well. This chain uses TRBV12-3 or TRBV12-4 with TRBJ2-7; 7 bases are a match to TRBD1. This CDR3 spans 13 amino acids. V shed 6 bases and J 0 bases; nucleotides not matched to a gene: 2. The CDR3 coding sequence is TGTGCCAGCAGGAACAGGGGCTCCTACGAGCAGTACTTC. It encodes CASRNRGSYEQYF.

This chain links TRBV5-1 with TRBJ1-1; a possible D gene is TRBD1 (5 bases). Trimming pared 1 base from V and 5 bases from J, leaving 12 bases between. The germline gives CDR1 SGHRS, CDR2 YFSETQ. The CDR3 runs 14 residues. CDR3 protein: CASSLRPGGTEAFF. The CDR3 coding sequence is TGCGCCAGCAGCTTGAGGCCGGGGGGTACTGAAGCTTTCTTT.

In this sample, this clone turned up a few times. The germline gene is not matched at one end of the junction; a read error may be the cause. V is TRBV7-7 and J is TRBJ2-5; 12 bases are shared with TRBD2. The CDR3 loop spans 14 amino acids. Germline CDR1 and CDR2: SSHAT and FNYEAQ (reference sequence). The CDR3 region is CASSSTSGGETQYF. The DNA for the CDR3 is TGTGCTAGCAGCTCGACTAGCGGGGGAGAGACCCAGTACTTC.

The rearrangement joins TRBV9 to TRBJ2-7, with a weak D call TRBD2 (5 bases). The germline V and J ends were trimmed by 1 base and 4 bases, with 6 bases remaining between them. CDR3 length: 12 amino acids. From germline, CDR1 is SGDLS and CDR2 YYNGEE. The chain's CDR3 is CASSVSGYEQYF. The CDR3 bases are TGTGCCAGCAGCGTAAGCGGTTACGAGCAGTACTTC.

Here the CDR3 reads CASSADSAPNQPQHF. CDR3 DNA: TGTGCCAGCAGCGCCGACAGCGCTCCCAATCAGCCCCAGCATTTT. The V and J genes are TRBV28 and TRBJ1-5; maybe TRBD1 (5 bases). The CDR3 covers 15 residues. Germline assignment: CDR1 MDHEN and CDR2 SYDVKM. The V end was cut by 6 bases, the J end by 3 bases, with 15 bases between. The variable domain in full, completed from reference TRBV28 and TRBJ1-5, reads DVKVTQSSRYLVKRTGEKVFLECVQDMDHENMFWYRQDPGLGLRLIYFSYDVKMKEKGDIPEGYSVSREKKERFSLILESASTNQTSMYLCASSADSAPNQPQHFGDGTRLSIL.

A note on this clone: Other DNA sequences in this sample translate to the same CDR3. The chain employs TRBV19 and TRBJ2-7, with 8 bases fitting TRBD1. CDR3 size: 15 residues. With V trimmed by 6 bases and J by 0 bases, 7 bases remained unmatched. The germline V gene has CDR1 LNHDA and CDR2 SQIVND (reference sequence). CDR3 DNA sequence: TGTGCCAGTAGCGTCTCCGGGACAGGCTCCTACGAGCAGTACTTC. Amino acids: CASSVSGTGSYEQYF.

The J gene is TRBJ1-1, the V gene TRBV12-3 or TRBV12-4; D ambiguous. Trimming left V 7 bases short and J 1 base short, with 10 bases between. The length of the CDR3 is 13 residues. The CDR3 DNA reads TGTGCCAGCACCAGGTACCGGAACACTGAAGCTTTCTTT. Translation: CASTRYRNTEAFF.

This sequence joins TRBV9 and TRBJ1-4; D not certain. Looked up from germline, CDR1 is SGDLS and CDR2 is YYNGEE. This CDR3 contains 18 residues. Between the trimmed V and J ends, which lost 0 bases and 2 bases, there was a span of 17 bases. The CDR3 loop is CASSVGGRSRSTNEKLFF. The CDR3 DNA follows: TGTGCCAGCAGCGTAGGAGGCCGATCGAGATCGACTAATGAAAAACTGTTTTTT.

The chain carries TRBV28 and TRBJ2-1; D is possibly TRBD1 (6 bases). Between the trimmed V and J ends, which lost 4 bases and 6 bases, there was a span of 10 bases. The V gene's germline CDR1 is MDHEN and CDR2 SYDVKM. This CDR3 has 13 amino acids. In nucleotides, the CDR3 is TGTGCCAGCAGTTCGGGACACCTCAATGAGCAGTTCTTC. It specifies CASSSGHLNEQFF.

The chain is built from TRBV2 and TRBJ2-5; D possibly corresponds to TRBD2 (6 bases). The CDR3 runs to 15 residues. Germline CDR1 SNHLY, CDR2 FYNNEI. Trimming pared 6 bases from V and 2 bases from J, leaving 16 bases between. The CDR3 loop is CASSALGSGQETQYF. The CDR3 coding sequence is TGTGCCAGCAGCGCCCTCGGGAGCGGGCAAGAGACCCAGTACTTC. Together with reference TRBV2 and TRBJ2-5, the CDR3 gives the full variable domain: EPEVTQTPSHQVTQMGQEVILRCVPISNHLYFYWYRQILGQKVEFLVSFYNNEISEKSEIFDDQFSVERPDGSNFTLKIRSTKLEDSAMYFCASSALGSGQETQYFGPGTRLLVL.